The T cell receptor (beta chain) under discussion was sequenced for a study of T cells after yellow fever vaccination. In the study overall: Fractions of low cell number were prepared using SMART-Seq v4 Ultra Low Input.

One entry per CDR3 protein, called by TCRdb with MiXCR from the 5' RACE reads. In the table there are 450,000 to 600,000 distinct CDR3 sequences, about a sixth of which are singletons. This clonotype was seen more than once but under ten times. No antigen is known for it. CDR1 is ENHRY and CDR2 is SYGVKD in the germline V gene. Trimming at V came to 6 bases and at J to 0 bases, leaving 5 bases not matched to a gene. The CDR3 contains 17 residues. Findings and limits, study-wide: Post-booster samples contained most primary-vaccination clones (about 95% CD4, approximately 88% CD8). Any FACS-sorted repertoire could hold abundant clonotypes that contaminate it from the bulk population.

This clonotype was sampled from a man aged 18 to 29 who received the YFV17D yellow fever vaccine. V and J are TRBV10-3 and TRBJ2-5; 15 nucleotides line up with TRBD2. Sequencing used PBMCs, obtained 5 to 6 days after the first yellow fever vaccination. The CDR3 DNA follows: TGTGCCATCAGGGGGACTAGCGGGGGGCCCTACCAAGAGACCCAGTACTTC. Its translation: CAIRGTSGGPYQETQYF.